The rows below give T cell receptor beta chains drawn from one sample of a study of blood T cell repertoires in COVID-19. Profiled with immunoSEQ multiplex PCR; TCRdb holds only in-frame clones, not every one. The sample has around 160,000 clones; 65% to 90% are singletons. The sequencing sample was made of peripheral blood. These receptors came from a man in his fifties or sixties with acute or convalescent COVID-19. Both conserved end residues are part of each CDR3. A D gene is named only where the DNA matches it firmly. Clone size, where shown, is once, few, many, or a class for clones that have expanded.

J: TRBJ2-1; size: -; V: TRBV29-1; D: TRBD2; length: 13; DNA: TGCAGCGTTCGGGGCGGGGGGGTGAATGAGCAGTTCTTC; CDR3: CSVRGGGVNEQFF
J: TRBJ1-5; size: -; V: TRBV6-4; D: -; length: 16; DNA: TGTGCCAGCAGTGACTCAAAAGGGGTGGAAAATCAGCCCCAGCATTTT; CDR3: CASSDSKGVENQPQHF
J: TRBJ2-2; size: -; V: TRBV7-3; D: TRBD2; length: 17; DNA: TGTGCCAGCAGCCGAGAGGGGACTAGCGGGGGTATCGGGGAGCTGTTTTTT; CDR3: CASSREGTSGGIGELFF
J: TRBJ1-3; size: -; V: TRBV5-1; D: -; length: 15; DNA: TGCGCCAGCAGCTTGAACTCCGGCTCTGGAAACACCATATATTTT; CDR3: CASSLNSGSGNTIYF
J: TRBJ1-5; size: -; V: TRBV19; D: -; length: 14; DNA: TGTGCCAGTAGGGACAGAGGGGTCAATCAGCCCCAGCATTTT; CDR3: CASRDRGVNQPQHF
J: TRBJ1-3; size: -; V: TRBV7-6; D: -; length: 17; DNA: TGTGCCAGCAGCTTGGTCTTACAGGGAAGCTCTGGAAACACCATATATTTT; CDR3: CASSLVLQGSSGNTIYF
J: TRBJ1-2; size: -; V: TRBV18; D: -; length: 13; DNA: TGTGCCAGCTCTGAGGGTCTAGCCGACGGCTACACCTTC; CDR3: CASSEGLADGYTF
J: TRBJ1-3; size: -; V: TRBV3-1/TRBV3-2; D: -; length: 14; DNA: TGTGCCAGCAGCCTTGGCAGCTCTGGAAACACCATATATTTT; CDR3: CASSLGSSGNTIYF
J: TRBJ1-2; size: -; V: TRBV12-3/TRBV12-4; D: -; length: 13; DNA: TGTGCCAGCAGTCCGACGACAGTCTTACAACACACCTTC; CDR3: CASSPTTVLQHTF
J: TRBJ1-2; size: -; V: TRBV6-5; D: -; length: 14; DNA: TGTGCCAGCGGAGTGGTTGGGGGCCGGAGTGGCTACACCTTC; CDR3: CASGVVGGRSGYTF
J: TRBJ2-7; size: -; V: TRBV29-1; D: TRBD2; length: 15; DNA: TGCAGCGTTGAGAGTAATAGCGGGAGGGCCTACGAGCAGTACTTC; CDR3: CSVESNSGRAYEQYF
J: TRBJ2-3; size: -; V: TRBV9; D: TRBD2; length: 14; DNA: TGTGCCAGCAGCGTAGGAGCGGGAGTAGATACGCAGTATTTT; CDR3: CASSVGAGVDTQYF
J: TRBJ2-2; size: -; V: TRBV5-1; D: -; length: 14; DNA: TGCGCCAGCTCTGGACTACCAAACACCGGGGAGCTGTTTTTT; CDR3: CASSGLPNTGELFF
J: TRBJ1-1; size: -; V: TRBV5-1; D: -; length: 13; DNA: TGCGCCAGCAGCTTGGGGGCGACAGCTGAAGCTTTCTTT; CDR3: CASSLGATAEAFF
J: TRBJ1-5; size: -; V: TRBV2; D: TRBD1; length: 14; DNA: TGTGCCAGCAGGACAGGGGGTGTTAATCAGCCCCAGCATTTT; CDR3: CASRTGGVNQPQHF
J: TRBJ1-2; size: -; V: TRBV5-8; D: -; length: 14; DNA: TGTGCCAGCAGCTTGGGGTACGGAGCGGGTGGCTACACCTTC; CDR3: CASSLGYGAGGYTF
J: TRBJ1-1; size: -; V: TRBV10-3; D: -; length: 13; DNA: TGTGCCATCAGTGTCGAAGGGGACACTGAAGCTTTCTTT; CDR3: CAISVEGDTEAFF
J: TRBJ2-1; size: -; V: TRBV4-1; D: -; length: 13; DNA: TGCGCCAGCAGCCAAGATCGGGTGGATGAGCAGTTCTTC; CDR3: CASSQDRVDEQFF
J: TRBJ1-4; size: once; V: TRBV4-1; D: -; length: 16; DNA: TGCGCCAGCAGCCGCGGTTTAGCCACAACTAATGAAAAACTGTTTTTT; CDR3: CASSRGLATTNEKLFF
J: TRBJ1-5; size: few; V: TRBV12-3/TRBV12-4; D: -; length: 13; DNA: TGTGCCAGCAGTTTAATCGAGGCTCAGCCCCAGCATTTT; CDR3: CASSLIEAQPQHF
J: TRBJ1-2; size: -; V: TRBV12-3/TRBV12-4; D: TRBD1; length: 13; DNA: TGTGCCAGCAGCGGGACAGTCTACTATGGCTACACCTTC; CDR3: CASSGTVYYGYTF
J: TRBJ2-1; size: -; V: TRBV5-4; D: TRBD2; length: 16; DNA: TGTGCCAGCAGCCCCCCACGGGGCAAAGCGGGGAATGAGCAGTTCTTC; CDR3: CASSPPRGKAGNEQFF
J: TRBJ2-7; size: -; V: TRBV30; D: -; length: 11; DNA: TGTGCCTGCTGGACTCGGGGGGAGCAGTACTTC; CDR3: CACWTRGEQYF
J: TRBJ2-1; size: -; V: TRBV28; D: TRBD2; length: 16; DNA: TGTGCCAGCAGTCCACTAGCGGGAGGCTCCCTCGGCGGGCAGTTCTTC; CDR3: CASSPLAGGSLGGQFF
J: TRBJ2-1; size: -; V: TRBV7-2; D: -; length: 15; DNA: -; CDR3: CASSFLWPSGNEQFF
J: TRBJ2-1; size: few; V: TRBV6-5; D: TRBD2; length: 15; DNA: TGTGCCAGCACGAAGCGGGAGTTTGGGTACAATGAGCAGTTCTTC; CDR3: CASTKREFGYNEQFF
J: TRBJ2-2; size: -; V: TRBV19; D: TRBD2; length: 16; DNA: TGTGCCAGTAACCCAAGCGGGAGGGTGAACACCGGGGAGCTGTTTTTT; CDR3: CASNPSGRVNTGELFF